This T cell receptor (beta chain) comes out of a study of T cells in Graves' hyperthyroidism and ophthalmopathy (dated by TCRdb to the late 2010s). Notes on the research overall: Peripheral blood was sampled at the time of initial diagnosis, prior to any treatment. To identify TCR V-J signatures that set the groups apart, the researchers used a discovery cohort of 100 or so patients, made up of 43 with Graves' ophthalmopathy and some 56 with stable Graves' hyperthyroidism. Prospective prediction of ophthalmopathy was tested in an independent validation cohort of under 20 hyperthyroidism patients and some 17 patients who later progressed to ophthalmopathy. For training and testing, the 100 or so patients in the discovery cohort were randomly divided in a 7:3 ratio. Thyroid tissue and blood T-cell repertoires from about six Graves' hyperthyroidism patients were also compared in the study. Following sampling, methimazole starting at 30 mg daily was given to hyperthyroidism patients, and high-dose intravenous methylprednisolone was given to ophthalmopathy patients. TCR Vbeta CDR3 sequencing of 120 to 150 peripheral blood samples (43 ophthalmopathy, under 80 hyperthyroidism and approximately 17 progressor patients) is reported in the paper.

The TCR beta CDR3 regions were amplified from the RNA transcripts. The TCR CDR3 was subjected to a first round of RT-PCR using the HTBI primer set and the Qiagen OneStep RT-PCR kit. The libraries were constructed in a second round of multiplex PCR and then size-selected and purified. Libraries were sequenced paired-end with 100 bp reads on an Illumina HiSeq2000. Per the source publication's procedure: SOAPnuke was used to process the raw data, with reads discarded if the reads contained adapters or uncalled bases, had a mean Phred below 15, or lacked an exact constant-primer or identifier match. High-quality paired reads were merged using COPE v1.2.5, and each unique nucleotide sequence was defined as a clonotype. Clonotypes were aligned to IMGT TRBV, TRBD and TRBJ reference segments using MiTCR v1.1. Only V-J combinations with frequency above 0.0001, covering approximately 99% of repertoires, were analysed. The TCS score was defined as F50 (clonal expansion) divided by E x V (chaos), with BLOSUM62-based TCRdist calculated between CDR3 peptides within each V-J. Welch's t-statistics and random forest reduced fewer than 550 V-J features to roughly 13, which were used in a naive Bayes classifier (R e1071). TCRdb ran its own pipeline on the public reads, namely fastp trimming at Q25 and MiXCR clone calling, and kept in-frame beta chains. A single entry per CDR3 protein holds the most common genes and DNA from its merged rows. TCRdb, not the original authors, processed these V and J calls. Across this sample there are some 690,000 distinct CDR3 sequences, with roughly a sixth seen only once. The top ten constitute around 15% of the sample.

As to this clonotype: Which antigen it targets is not known. This sequence may be a read error, since a much larger clone differs from it by one base.

The CDR3 holds 19 amino acids from the cysteine to the phenylalanine. Solely the CDR3 DNA is kept, with 57 bases framed from the first base. From the germline V gene (reference sequence), CDR1 is SEHNR and CDR2 is FQNEAQ. Trimming leaves V shorter by 3 bases and J shorter by 4 bases, with the junction holding 10 bases beyond the gene matches. General findings and caveats noted by the study authors: A model built on a 13 V-J signature distinguished ophthalmopathy from stable hyperthyroidism, reaching 85% to 90% sensitivity and around 81% specificity in cross-validation and 80%/75% in testing. Most expanded thyroid clonotypes (frequency above 0.001) were also found in blood, which suggests that blood repertoires may mirror thyroid immune responses. In validation, progression to ophthalmopathy was predicted by the model with 70.59% sensitivity and roughly 76% specificity, a median of around 6.5 months before onset. Sample size was not statistically predetermined, and investigators were not blinded to group allocation.

Stable Graves' hyperthyroidism was defined as the absence of progression to ophthalmopathy over 18 months of follow-up. Hyperthyroidism patients were newly diagnosed, with disease duration under 2 months, and aged 18 to 65 years. Any patient with an uncontrolled infection, another autoimmune disease, pregnancy or lactation was excluded. Clinical symptoms, serum thyroxine and TRAb, thyroid ultrasound, and orbital computed tomography formed the basis for the diagnoses. Ficoll-Paque density gradient centrifugation was used to isolate PBMCs from under 11 ml of fresh peripheral blood. Trizol reagent was used to extract total RNA, and RNA quality was then checked on an Agilent 2100 Bioanalyzer.

Sequencing input: blood. The V and J genes are TRBV7-9 and TRBJ2-1, and 15 junction bases match TRBD2. The TCR originated in a man between 50 and 59 years old with Graves' hyperthyroidism. The sequenced DNA is TGTGCCAGCAGCTTTTCTTCCGGACTAGCGGGAGGGCCGTACAATGAGCAGTTCTTC. Translated, this is CASSFSSGLAGGPYNEQFF. The variable domain in full, with residues beyond the CDR3 obtained from the reference TRBV7-9 and TRBJ2-1 genes, is DTGVSQNPRHKITKRGQNVTFRCDPISEHNRLYWYRQTLGQGPEFLTYFQNEAQLEKSRLLSDRFSAERPKGSFSTLEIQRTEQGDSAMYLCASSFSSGLAGGPYNEQFFGPGTRLTVL.